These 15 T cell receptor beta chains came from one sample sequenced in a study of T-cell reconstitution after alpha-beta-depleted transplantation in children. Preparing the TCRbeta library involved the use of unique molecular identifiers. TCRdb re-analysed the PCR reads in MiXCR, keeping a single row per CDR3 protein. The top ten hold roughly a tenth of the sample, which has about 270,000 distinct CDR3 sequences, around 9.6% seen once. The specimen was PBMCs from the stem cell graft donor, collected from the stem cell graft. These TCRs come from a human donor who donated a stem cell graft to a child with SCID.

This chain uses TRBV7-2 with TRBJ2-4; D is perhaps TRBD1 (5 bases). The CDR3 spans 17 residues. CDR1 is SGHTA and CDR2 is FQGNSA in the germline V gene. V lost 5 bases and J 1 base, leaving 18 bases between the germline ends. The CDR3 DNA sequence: TGTGCCAGCAGCACAGTGGGTTCAGGGTGGGCCAAAAACATTCAGTACTTC. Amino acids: CASSTVGSGWAKNIQYF. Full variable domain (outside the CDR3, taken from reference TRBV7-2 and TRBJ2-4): GAGVSQSPSNKVTEKGKDVELRCDPISGHTALYWYRQSLGQGLEFLIYFQGNSAPDKSGLPSDRFSAERTGGSVSTLTIQRTQQEDSAVYLCASSTVGSGWAKNIQYFGAGTRLSVL.

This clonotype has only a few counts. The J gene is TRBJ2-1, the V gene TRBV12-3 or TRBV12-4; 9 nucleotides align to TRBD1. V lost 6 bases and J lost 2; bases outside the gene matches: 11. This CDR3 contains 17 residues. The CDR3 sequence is CASSQTPGTGTYNEQFF. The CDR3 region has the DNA TGTGCCAGCAGCCAAACCCCCGGGACAGGGACCTACAATGAGCAGTTCTTC.

In DNA form, the CDR3 reads TGCAGCGTTGAAGATAATAGGGCAGGGGGCCATGGGACCCAGTACTTC. Amino acids: CSVEDNRAGGHGTQYF. The chain recombines TRBV29-1 with TRBJ2-5; 8 positions agree with TRBD1. Germline V CDR1 and CDR2: SQVTM, ANQGSEA. The CDR3 is 16 residues long. The V gene end was trimmed by 0 bases and the J gene end by 7 bases; junction bases not matched to a gene: 13. Looking up the rest from reference TRBV29-1 and TRBJ2-5 gives the full variable domain: SAVISQKPSRDICQRGTSLTIQCQVDSQVTMMFWYRQQPGQSLTLIATANQGSEATYESGFVIDKFPISRPNLTFSTLTVSNMSPEDSSIYLCSVEDNRAGGHGTQYFGPGTRLLVL.

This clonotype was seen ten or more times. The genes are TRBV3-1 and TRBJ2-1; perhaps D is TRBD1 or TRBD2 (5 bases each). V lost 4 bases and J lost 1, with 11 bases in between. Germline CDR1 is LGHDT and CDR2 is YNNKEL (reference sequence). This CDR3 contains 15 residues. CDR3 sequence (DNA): TGTGCCAGCAGCCCGCGAGGGGATTCCTACAATGAGCAGTTCTTC. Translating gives CASSPRGDSYNEQFF.

The DNA for the CDR3 is TGCGCCAGCAGCTTGGACGGAGGGACCCAGTACTTC. Translated: CASSLDGGTQYF. The gene calls are TRBV5-1 and TRBJ2-5; D possibly corresponds to TRBD2 (5 bases). The V end lost 0 bases, the J end lost 7 bases, and 7 bases lay between the germline ends. This CDR3 is built from 12 residues. CDR1 is SGHRS and CDR2 is YFSETQ in the germline V gene. The full variable domain, completed using reference TRBV5-1 and TRBJ2-5, is KAGVTQTPRYLIKTRGQQVTLSCSPISGHRSVSWYQQTPGQGLQFLFEYFSETQRNKGNFPGRFSGRQFSNSRSEMNVSTLELGDSALYLCASSLDGGTQYFGPGTRLLVL.

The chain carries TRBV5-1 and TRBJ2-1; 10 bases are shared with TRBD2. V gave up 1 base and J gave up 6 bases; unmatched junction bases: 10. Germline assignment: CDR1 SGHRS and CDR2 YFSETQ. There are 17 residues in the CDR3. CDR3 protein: CASSLTLGTSASNEQFF. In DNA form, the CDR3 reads TGCGCCAGCAGCTTGACACTCGGGACTAGCGCAAGCAATGAGCAGTTCTTC.

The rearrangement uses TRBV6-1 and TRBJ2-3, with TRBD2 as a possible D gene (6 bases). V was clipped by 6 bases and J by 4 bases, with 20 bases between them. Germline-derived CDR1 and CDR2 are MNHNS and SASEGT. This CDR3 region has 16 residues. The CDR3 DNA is TGTGCCAGCAGCCGGGACTCACCCAATAGCGCAGATACGCAGTATTTT. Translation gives CASSRDSPNSADTQYF.

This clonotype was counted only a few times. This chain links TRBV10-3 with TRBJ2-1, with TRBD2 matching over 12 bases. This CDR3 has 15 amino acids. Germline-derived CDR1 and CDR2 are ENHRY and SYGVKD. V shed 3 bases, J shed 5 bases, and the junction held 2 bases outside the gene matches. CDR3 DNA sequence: TGTGCCATCAGTGAAAGACTAGCGGGGGACAATGAGCAGTTCTTC. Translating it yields CAISERLAGDNEQFF.

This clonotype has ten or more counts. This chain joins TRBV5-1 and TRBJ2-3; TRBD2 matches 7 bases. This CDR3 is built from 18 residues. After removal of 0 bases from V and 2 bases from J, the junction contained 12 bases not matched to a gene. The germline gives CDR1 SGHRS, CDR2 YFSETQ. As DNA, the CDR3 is TGCGCCAGCAGCTTGGGGCCGGGACTAAGGGTGCACACAGATACGCAGTATTTT. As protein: CASSLGPGLRVHTDTQYF. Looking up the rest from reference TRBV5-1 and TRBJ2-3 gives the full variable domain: KAGVTQTPRYLIKTRGQQVTLSCSPISGHRSVSWYQQTPGQGLQFLFEYFSETQRNKGNFPGRFSGRQFSNSRSEMNVSTLELGDSALYLCASSLGPGLRVHTDTQYFGPGTRLTVL.

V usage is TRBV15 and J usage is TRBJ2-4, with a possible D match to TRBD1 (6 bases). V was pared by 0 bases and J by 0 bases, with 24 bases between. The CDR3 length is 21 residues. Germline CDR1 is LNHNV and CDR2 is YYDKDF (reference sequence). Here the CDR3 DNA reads TGTGCCACCAGCAGAGATTATAAGGGGGATGGACAGACTCTAGCCAAAAACATTCAGTACTTC. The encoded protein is CATSRDYKGDGQTLAKNIQYF.

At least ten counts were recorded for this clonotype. CDR3 region: CASSPTGQQETQYF. Here the CDR3 DNA reads TGTGCCAGCTCACCGACGGGACAGCAAGAGACCCAGTACTTC. This chain joins TRBV18 and TRBJ2-5; TRBD1 matches 7 bases. The V gene's germline CDR1 is KGHSH and CDR2 LQKENI. V dropped 3 bases and J dropped 2; count of bases not matched to a gene: 3. CDR3 size: 14 residues.

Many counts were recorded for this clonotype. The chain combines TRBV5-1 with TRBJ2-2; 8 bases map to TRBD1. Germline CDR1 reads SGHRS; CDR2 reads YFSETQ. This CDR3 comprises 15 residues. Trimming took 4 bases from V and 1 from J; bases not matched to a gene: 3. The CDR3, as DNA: TGCGCCAGCAGCCACGGGACAGGGAACACCGGGGAGCTGTTTTTT. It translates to CASSHGTGNTGELFF.

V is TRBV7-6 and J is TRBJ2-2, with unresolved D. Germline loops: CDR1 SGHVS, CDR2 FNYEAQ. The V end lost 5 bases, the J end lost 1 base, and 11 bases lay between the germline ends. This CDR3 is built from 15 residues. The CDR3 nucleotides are TGTGCCAGCAGCCGAGCCCAGGTGAACACCGGGGAGCTGTTTTTT. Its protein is CASSRAQVNTGELFF.

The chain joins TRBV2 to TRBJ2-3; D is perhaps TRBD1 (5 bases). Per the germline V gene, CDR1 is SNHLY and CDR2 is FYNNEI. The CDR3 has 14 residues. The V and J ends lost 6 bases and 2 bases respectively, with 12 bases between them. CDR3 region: CASRRQSITDTQYF. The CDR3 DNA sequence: TGTGCCAGCAGAAGACAGAGTATCACAGATACGCAGTATTTT.

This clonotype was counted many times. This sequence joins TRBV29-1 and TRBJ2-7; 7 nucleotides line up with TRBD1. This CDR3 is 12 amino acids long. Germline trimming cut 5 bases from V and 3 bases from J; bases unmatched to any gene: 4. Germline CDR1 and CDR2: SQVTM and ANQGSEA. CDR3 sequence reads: CSVLGQLYEQYF. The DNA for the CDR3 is TGCAGCGTTCTGGGACAGCTCTACGAGCAGTACTTC.